Shown below are 2 T cell receptor beta chains from a single sample sequenced in a study of cytomegalovirus exposure and HLA in healthy donors. The PCR was carried out with 60 Vbeta primers and 13 Jbeta primers. Measured with immunoSEQ multiplex PCR; TCRdb has only the in-frame clones, and not every one. The sample lists roughly 150,000 clones; around 80% were seen once. Material for sequencing was PBMCs. The origin of the receptors is a female donor in good health and CMV-seronegative.

By share, this clone ranks as medium-sized (0.01 to 0.1%). The V call is TRBV7-2, the J call TRBJ1-4; no definite D call. CDR3 length: 16 amino acids. V was shortened by 7 bases and J by 0 bases, with 15 bases between the two germline ends. In germline, CDR1 is SGHTA, CDR2 FQGNSA. The CDR3 nucleotides are TGTGCCAGCACCAATGCCCGGGAAGCAACTAATGAAAAACTGTTTTTT. Translating it yields CASTNAREATNEKLFF.

The rearrangement joins TRBV9 to TRBJ1-1, with D possibly being TRBD1 (5 bases). The CDR3 covers 16 residues. CDR1 SGDLS and CDR2 YYNGEE come from the germline V gene. V lost 0 bases to trimming and J lost 7 bases, with 19 bases between them. Written as DNA, the CDR3 is TGTGCCAGCAGCGTAGCGTCTGGTAGGGGAACAGTTGAAGCTTTCTTT. It is translated as CASSVASGRGTVEAFF.